This T cell receptor (beta chain) was identified in a study of monozygotic twins with cystic fibrosis. Assay used: immunoSEQ multiplex PCR; TCRdb lists only in-frame clones, some missing. The sample shows around 36,000 clones, just over 65% of them seen only once. The V gene's germline CDR1 is SGHVS and CDR2 FNYEAQ. Trimming removed 7 bases at V and 5 bases at J, with 17 bases between. This CDR3 has 14 residues. This chain connects TRBV7-6 to TRBJ1-1; no definite D call. The sequence derives from a girl aged 10 to 17 with cystic fibrosis. The sample consisted of blood. The CDR3 DNA follows: TGTGCCAGCACCCCTCTTGGGAGAGGGACTGAAGCTTTCTTT. This translates into CASTPLGRGTEAFF.